These 32 T cell receptor beta chains came from one sample sequenced in a study of blood T cells in healthy people across ages. The use of a sample-barcoded 5' primer and a J-beta primer mix characterized a second PCR of roughly 7 to 12 cycles. Via MiXCR, TCRdb re-called the 5' RACE reads, giving one row per CDR3 protein. The data show some 930,000 distinct CDR3 sequences, just under 30% seen once. This sample also belongs to another study, concerning T cells of mothers and their children.

Sequenced sample: blood. The receptors originated from a woman aged 40 to 50 in good health.

This clonotype was detected many times. The chain links TRBV15 to TRBJ1-1, with TRBD1 matching over 7 bases. Germline loops: CDR1 LNHNV, CDR2 YYDKDF (reference sequence). The CDR3 has 14 residues. V lost 1 base to trimming and J lost 2 bases; unmatched junction nucleotides: 1. Written as DNA, the CDR3 is TGTGCCACCAGCAGAGGGACAGGTAACACTGAAGCTTTCTTT. Protein sequence: CATSRGTGNTEAFF.

With regard to this clonotype: An end of the junction differs from the germline gene, which may be a read error. The chain combines TRBV19 with TRBJ2-1; the match to TRBD1 covers 7 bases. Germline V gives CDR1 LNHDA, CDR2 SQIVND (reference sequence). The CDR3 totals 15 residues. The CDR3 region is CASNPGQSSYNEQFF. DNA for the CDR3: TGCGCCAGTAATCCGGGACAGAGCTCCTACAATGAGCAGTTCTTC.

This clonotype was picked up one time. The V gene is TRBV12-3 or TRBV12-4, the J gene TRBJ2-2; TRBD1 is a possible D gene (5 bases). This CDR3 has 16 residues. V lost 7 bases and J lost 5, with 20 bases in between. As DNA, the CDR3 is TGTGCCAGCACCGTAAACCCGGCAGGGCGGACCGGGGAGCTGTTTTTT. Translating gives CASTVNPAGRTGELFF.

This clonotype was counted a few times. The CDR3 coding sequence is TGTGCCAGCAGGTTTGGATTTAACAGGGGGCCGGAGAATGAGCAGTTCTTC. Its translation is CASRFGFNRGPENEQFF. V is TRBV27 and J is TRBJ2-1; 9 nucleotides match TRBD1. V lost 6 bases and J lost 7; bases outside the gene matches: 16. Germline V gene data show CDR1 as MNHEY and CDR2 as SMNVEV (reference sequence). CDR3 length: 17 residues.

V is TRBV25-1 and J is TRBJ1-5; 10 bases line up with TRBD1. Trimming took 4 bases from V and 11 from J; bases not matched to a gene: 17. Germline V gives CDR1 MGHDK, CDR2 SYGVNS. The CDR3 is 17 amino acids. The CDR3 is CASSGLGQGRHQETQHF. CDR3 bases: TGTGCCAGCAGTGGATTGGGACAGGGGAGACACCAAGAGACCCAGCATTTT.

Details on this clonotype: Being one base from a much bigger clone, this may be a read error. The rearrangement uses TRBV15 and TRBJ2-1, with D possibly being TRBD1 (6 bases). The CDR3 has 14 amino acids. Germline assignment: CDR1 LNHNV and CDR2 YYDKDF (reference sequence). The chain's CDR3 is CAASRDRDKTEQFF. CDR3 DNA sequence: TGTGCCGCCAGCAGAGACCGGGACAAGACTGAGCAGTTCTTC.

This clonotype was counted many times. J is TRBJ2-5 and V is TRBV7-9; TRBD1 might be the D (5 bases). The V and J ends lost 5 bases and 4 bases respectively, with 11 bases between them. The germline CDR1 and CDR2 sequences are SEHNR and FQNEAQ (reference sequence). The CDR3 spans 13 residues. The CDR3 is CASSQGHVETQYF. The CDR3 nucleotides are TGTGCCAGCAGCCAAGGACATGTAGAGACCCAGTACTTC.

The chain combines TRBV14 with TRBJ2-7; 7 positions match TRBD1. With V trimmed by 4 bases and J by 3 bases, 9 bases remained unmatched. The CDR3 sequence is 15 residues long. Germline V gives CDR1 SGHDN, CDR2 FVKESK. The CDR3 sequence: CASSLLTGDSYEQYF. The CDR3 DNA follows: TGTGCCAGCAGCCTCCTAACCGGGGACAGCTACGAGCAGTACTTC.

This clonotype was seen at least ten times. This chain connects TRBV7-2 to TRBJ2-3, with D unclear. V lost 1 base to trimming and J lost 2 bases, with 7 bases between them. Germline V lookup: CDR1 SGHTA, CDR2 FQGNSA. CDR3 length: 14 residues. The CDR3 spells CASSLDAATDTQYF. Here the CDR3 DNA reads TGTGCCAGCAGCTTAGATGCCGCCACAGATACGCAGTATTTT.

The sample holds many counts of this clonotype. The chain uses TRBV6-2 or TRBV6-3 and TRBJ2-1; the D gene could be TRBD1 or TRBD2 (6 bases each). Between the trimmed V and J ends, which lost 3 bases and 8 bases, there was a span of 11 bases. Germline V gene lookup returns CDR1 MNHEY and CDR2 SVGEGT. The CDR3 extends over 13 amino acids. CDR3 protein: CASSYYGGDEQFF. The DNA of the CDR3 is TGTGCCAGCAGTTATTACGGGGGCGATGAGCAGTTCTTC.

The chain has TRBV20-1 and TRBJ2-4; 8 bases match TRBD1. The germline gives CDR1 DFQATT, CDR2 SNEGSKA (reference sequence). V shed 3 bases and J 13 bases; nucleotides not matched to a gene: 8. This CDR3 region has 12 residues. CDR3 protein: CSASAGGREQYF. The CDR3 region has the DNA TGCAGTGCTAGTGCAGGGGGCAGAGAGCAGTACTTC.

This clonotype came up many times. The V call is TRBV14, the J call TRBJ2-7; D is ambiguous. The germline V gene encodes CDR1 SGHDN and CDR2 FVKESK. The CDR3 loop spans 14 amino acids. The V and J ends lost 2 bases and 2 bases respectively, with 10 bases between them. This CDR3 is CASSQSSGPYEQYF. The CDR3 bases are TGTGCCAGCAGCCAAAGTTCCGGTCCCTACGAGCAGTACTTC.

This clonotype has a handful of counts. The V gene is TRBV4-1, the J gene TRBJ2-1, with 8 bases aligning to TRBD1. The CDR3 extends over 16 amino acids. Germline values: CDR1 MGHRA, CDR2 YSYEKL. The V segment lost 4 bases and the J segment 5 bases; nucleotides outside the gene matches: 10. CDR3 residues: CASSPRGQGGDNEQFF. DNA of the CDR3: TGCGCCAGCAGCCCCCGAGGACAGGGAGGTGACAATGAGCAGTTCTTC.

As to this clonotype: A much larger clone lies a single base off, so this may be a read error. V usage is TRBV2 and J usage is TRBJ2-2; D unresolved. The V gene's germline CDR1 is SNHLY and CDR2 FYNNEI. The CDR3 is 13 residues long. The CDR3: CVSTNANTGELFF. The CDR3 nucleotides are TGTGTCAGCACTAACGCGAACACCGGGGAGCTGTTTTTT. Filled out from reference TRBV2 and TRBJ2-2, the complete variable domain reads EPEVTQTPSHQVTQMGQEVILRCVPISNHLYFYWYRQILGQKVEFLVSFYNNEISEKSEIFDDQFSVERPDGSNFTLKIRSTKLEDSAMYFCVSTNANTGELFFGEGSRLTVL.

The chain combines TRBV28 with TRBJ1-1, with 9 bases identical to TRBD1. Germline loops: CDR1 MDHEN, CDR2 SYDVKM. The CDR3 is 17 amino acids. Trimming at V came to 4 bases and at J to 1 base, leaving 10 bases not matched to a gene. The chain's CDR3 is CASSSAGTGKRNTEAFF. The DNA of the CDR3 is TGTGCCAGCAGTTCAGCCGGGACAGGGAAACGGAACACTGAAGCTTTCTTT. Full variable domain (remainder filled in from reference TRBV28 and TRBJ1-1): DVKVTQSSRYLVKRTGEKVFLECVQDMDHENMFWYRQDPGLGLRLIYFSYDVKMKEKGDIPEGYSVSREKKERFSLILESASTNQTSMYLCASSSAGTGKRNTEAFFGQGTRLTVV.

V usage is TRBV9 and J usage is TRBJ2-2; TRBD1 matches at 9 bases. V was pared by 3 bases and J by 1 base, with 4 bases of the junction left unmatched. The length of the CDR3 is 16 residues. From germline, CDR1 is SGDLS and CDR2 YYNGEE. This CDR3 is CASSGYRGQNTGELFF. In DNA form, the CDR3 reads TGTGCCAGCAGCGGATACAGGGGGCAGAACACCGGGGAGCTGTTTTTT.

In its sample, this clonotype was seen a few times. V is TRBV14 and J is TRBJ2-5; D ambiguous. The J call may not be correct, given that the DNA end is closer to TRBJ2-7. The CDR3 contains 15 residues. Germline values: CDR1 SGHDN, CDR2 FVKESK. The CDR3: CASSQDGAGYYEQYF. The CDR3 nucleotides are TGTGCCAGCAGCCAAGATGGAGCAGGCTACTACGAGCAGTACTTC.

Note on this clonotype: A read error may produce the germline difference seen at one junction end. This chain links TRBV5-5 with TRBJ2-4, with TRBD1 identical over 7 bases. This CDR3 is 16 amino acids long. Germline CDR1 is SGHKS and CDR2 is YYEKEE (reference sequence). CDR3: CTSSHRTGVAKNIQYF. DNA of the CDR3: TGTACCAGCTCCCATCGGACAGGAGTAGCCAAAAACATTCAGTACTTC.

This chain connects TRBV29-1 to TRBJ2-3; 7 bases align to TRBD1. The CDR3 length is 14 residues. After removal of 3 bases from V and 3 bases from J, the junction contained 6 bases not matched to a gene. The V gene's germline CDR1 is SQVTM and CDR2 ANQGSEA. The CDR3 coding sequence is TGCAGCGTTGATGACAGGGAACTAACAGATACGCAGTATTTT. It specifies CSVDDRELTDTQYF.

Concerning this clonotype itself: With a much larger clone just one base away, this may be a read error. V and J are TRBV2 and TRBJ1-1, with D tentatively TRBD1 (6 bases). There are 14 residues in the CDR3. Trimming took off 6 bases at V and 4 bases at J, with 15 bases between the two ends. CDR1 is SNHLY and CDR2 is FYNNEI in the germline V gene. The CDR3 DNA reads as TGTGCCAGCAGGGATGCACAGGGTAGCACTGAAGCTTTCTTT. This sequence encodes CASRDAQGSTEAFF.

This clonotype came up many times. The germline gene is not matched at one end of the junction; a read error may be the cause. This sequence joins TRBV7-2 and TRBJ1-2; D might be TRBD1 (5 bases). The CDR3 sequence is 14 residues long. Germline V lookup: CDR1 SGHTA, CDR2 FQGNSA. The CDR3 loop reads CASSGGTPNSGYTF. CDR3 bases: TGTGCCAGCAGCGGGGGTACGCCGAACTCTGGCTACACCTTC.

This clonotype turned up a few times. This chain links TRBV5-1 with TRBJ1-3; D not resolved. V gave up 1 base and J gave up 2 bases, with 10 bases separating them. Germline loops: CDR1 SGHRS, CDR2 YFSETQ. This CDR3 is 15 amino acids long. CDR3 sequence: CASSLPSAAGNTIYF. Written as DNA, the CDR3 is TGCGCCAGCAGCTTGCCATCGGCGGCTGGAAACACCATATATTTT.

In this sample, this clonotype turned up a few times. The rearrangement joins TRBV20-1 to TRBJ2-7, with D maybe TRBD2 (6 bases). The CDR3 loop spans 15 amino acids. CDR1 and CDR2 (germline): DFQATT, SNEGSKA (reference sequence). The germline V and J ends were trimmed by 1 base and 0 bases, with 13 bases remaining between them. For the CDR3, the DNA is TGCAGTGCTAGAGGGGGGGATGGGGCCTCCTACGAGCAGTACTTC. As protein: CSARGGDGASYEQYF.

The table lists this clonotype with a few counts. The chain uses TRBV28 and TRBJ2-4, with D perhaps matching TRBD2 (6 bases). The assigned J gene may be wrong: the sequence end matches TRBJ2-7 better. This CDR3 comprises 14 residues. CDR1 is MDHEN and CDR2 is SYDVKM in the germline V gene. The CDR3 loop reads CASILGGRSYEQYF. CDR3 in DNA: TGTGCCAGCATTCTCGGGGGACGGTCCTACGAGCAGTACTTC.

The J gene is TRBJ2-7, the V gene TRBV29-1; TRBD1 is a possible D gene (6 bases). V shed 6 bases and J shed 6 bases, with 15 bases lying between them. Germline V lookup: CDR1 SQVTM, CDR2 ANQGSEA. The CDR3 extends over 12 amino acids. For the CDR3, the DNA is TGCAGCGTCTCCGGGACATACACCGAGCAGTACTTC. It is translated as CSVSGTYTEQYF.

This clonotype was seen a handful of times. The rearrangement uses TRBV14 and TRBJ2-7, with TRBD2 matching 8 bases. The V gene's germline CDR1 is SGHDN and CDR2 FVKESK. This CDR3 is 15 amino acids long. V was pared by 1 base and J by 7 bases, with 9 bases of the junction left unmatched. The CDR3 DNA reads as TGTGCCAGCAGCCAAGTAGCAGGGACTAGTTGGGAGCAGTACTTC. Its translation: CASSQVAGTSWEQYF. The variable domain in full, completed from reference TRBV14 and TRBJ2-7, reads EAGVTQFPSHSVIEKGQTVTLRCDPISGHDNLYWYRRVMGKEIKFLLHFVKESKQDESGMPNNRFLAERTGGTYSTLKVQPAELEDSGVYFCASSQVAGTSWEQYFGPGTRLTVT.

This clonotype was counted many times. The chain has TRBV7-2 and TRBJ2-3; D uncertain. With 6 bases removed from V and 4 bases from J, the gap between germline ends came to 8 bases. The CDR3 runs to 12 residues. CDR1 is SGHTA, CDR2 FQGNSA, per germline. The CDR3 sequence is CASSLIPDTQYF. The CDR3 nucleotides are TGTGCCAGCAGTTTAATCCCAGATACGCAGTATTTT.

This clonotype appeared many times. The chain employs TRBV25-1 and TRBJ2-5; maybe TRBD1 (7 bases). In germline, CDR1 is MGHDK, CDR2 SYGVNS. V dropped 7 bases and J dropped 5 bases, with 11 bases sitting between them. The CDR3 is made up of 12 amino acids. CDR3 protein: CASTGGFETQYF. CDR3 coding DNA: TGTGCCAGCACAGGGGGGTTCGAGACCCAGTACTTC.

This clonotype was detected only once. The rearrangement joins TRBV7-2 to TRBJ1-4; 7 bases match TRBD1. The germline V gene encodes CDR1 SGHTA and CDR2 FQGNSA. This CDR3 is 16 amino acids long. Trimming at V came to 6 bases and at J to 7 bases, leaving 14 bases not matched to a gene. The CDR3 here is CASRSHGTANTEKLFF. The CDR3 DNA reads TGTGCCAGCAGGTCGCACGGGACAGCGAACACTGAAAAACTGTTTTTT.

A note on this clonotype: Just one base apart from a much larger clone, this may be a read error. Since no conserved phenylalanine or tryptophan closes the CDR3, a read error is the likely cause. The chain joins TRBV7-6 to TRBJ2-4; D gene uncertain. CDR3 length: 13 residues. Trimming took off 5 bases at V and 7 bases at J, with 12 bases between the two ends. Per germline, CDR1 SGHVS and CDR2 FNYEAQ. Here the CDR3 DNA reads TGTGCCAGCAGCGCAAGGACGAGCAACATTCAGTACTGC. This encodes CASSARTSNIQYC.

This clonotype was found many times. The chain links TRBV7-8 to TRBJ2-5, with D unresolved. The germline CDR1 and CDR2 sequences are SGHVS and FQNEAQ. Trimming pared 0 bases from V and 2 bases from J, leaving 7 bases between. This CDR3 has 14 residues. The CDR3 protein is CASSLAPKQETQYF. In DNA form, the CDR3 reads TGTGCCAGCAGCTTAGCCCCGAAGCAAGAGACCCAGTACTTC.

The sample holds many counts of this clonotype. This sequence joins TRBV5-1 and TRBJ2-7; tentatively, D is TRBD2 (6 bases). CDR1 SGHRS and CDR2 YFSETQ come from the germline V gene. The CDR3 length is 16 residues. Trimming stripped 0 bases from V and 0 bases from J, with 13 bases between. The CDR3 region is CASSLVGRTNSYEQYF. The CDR3 coding sequence is TGCGCCAGCAGCTTGGTAGGTCGGACTAACTCCTACGAGCAGTACTTC.